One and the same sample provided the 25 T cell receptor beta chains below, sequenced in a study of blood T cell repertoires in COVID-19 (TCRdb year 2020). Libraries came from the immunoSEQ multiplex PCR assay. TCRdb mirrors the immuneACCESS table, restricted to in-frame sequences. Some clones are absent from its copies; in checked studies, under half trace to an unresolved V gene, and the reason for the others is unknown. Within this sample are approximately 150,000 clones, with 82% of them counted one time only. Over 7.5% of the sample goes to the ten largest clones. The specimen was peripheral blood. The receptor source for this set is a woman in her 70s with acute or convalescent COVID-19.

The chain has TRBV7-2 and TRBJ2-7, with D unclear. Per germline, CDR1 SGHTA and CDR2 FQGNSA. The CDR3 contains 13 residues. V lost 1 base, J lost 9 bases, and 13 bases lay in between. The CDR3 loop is CASSLGVAEGQYF. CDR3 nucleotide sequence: TGTGCCAGCAGCTTAGGGGTAGCAGAAGGGCAGTACTTC. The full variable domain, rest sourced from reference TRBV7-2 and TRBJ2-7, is GAGVSQSPSNKVTEKGKDVELRCDPISGHTALYWYRQSLGQGLEFLIYFQGNSAPDKSGLPSDRFSAERTGGSVSTLTIQRTQQEDSAVYLCASSLGVAEGQYFGPGTRLTVT.

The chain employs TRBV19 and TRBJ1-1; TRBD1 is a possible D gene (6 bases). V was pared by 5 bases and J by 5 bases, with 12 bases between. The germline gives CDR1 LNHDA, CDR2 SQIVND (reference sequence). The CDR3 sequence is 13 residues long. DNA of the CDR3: TGTGCCAGTAGTTTACAGGGAGGGACTGAAGCTTTCTTT. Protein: CASSLQGGTEAFF.

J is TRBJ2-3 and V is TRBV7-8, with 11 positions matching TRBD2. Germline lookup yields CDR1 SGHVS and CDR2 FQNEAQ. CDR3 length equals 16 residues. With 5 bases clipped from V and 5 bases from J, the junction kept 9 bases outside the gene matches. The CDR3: CASSRDRLAGRDTQYF. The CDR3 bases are TGTGCCAGCAGCCGAGACAGACTAGCGGGAAGAGATACGCAGTATTTT. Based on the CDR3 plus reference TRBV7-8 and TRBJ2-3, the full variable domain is GAGVSQSPRYKVAKRGQDVALRCDPISGHVSLFWYQQALGQGPEFLTYFQNEAQLDKSGLPSDRFFAERPEGSVSTLKIQRTQQEDSAVYLCASSRDRLAGRDTQYFGPGTRLTVL.

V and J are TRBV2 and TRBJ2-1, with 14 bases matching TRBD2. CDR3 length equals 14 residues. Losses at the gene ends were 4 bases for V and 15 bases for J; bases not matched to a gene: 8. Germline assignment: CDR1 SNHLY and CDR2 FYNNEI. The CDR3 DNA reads TGTGCCAGCAGTGGGACTAGCGGGAGGTTAAATAGGTTCTTC. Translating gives CASSGTSGRLNRFF.

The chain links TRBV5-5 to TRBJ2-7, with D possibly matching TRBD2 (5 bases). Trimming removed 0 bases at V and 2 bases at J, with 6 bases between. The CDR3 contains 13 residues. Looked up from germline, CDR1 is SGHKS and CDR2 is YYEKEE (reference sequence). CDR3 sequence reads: CASSLAGTYEQYF. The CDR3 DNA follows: TGTGCCAGCAGCTTGGCCGGGACCTACGAGCAGTACTTC.

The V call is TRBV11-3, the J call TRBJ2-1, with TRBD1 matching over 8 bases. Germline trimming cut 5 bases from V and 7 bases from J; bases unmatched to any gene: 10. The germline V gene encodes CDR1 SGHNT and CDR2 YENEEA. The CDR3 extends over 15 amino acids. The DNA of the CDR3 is TGTGCCAGCAGCCGGAGGCAGGGGGCTGGTAATGAGCAGTTCTTC. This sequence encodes CASSRRQGAGNEQFF. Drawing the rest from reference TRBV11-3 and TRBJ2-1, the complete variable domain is EAGVVQSPRYKIIEKKQPVAFWCNPISGHNTLYWYLQNLGQGPELLIRYENEEAVDDSQLPKDRFSAERLKGVDSTLKIQPAELGDSAVYLCASSRRQGAGNEQFFGPGTRLTVL.

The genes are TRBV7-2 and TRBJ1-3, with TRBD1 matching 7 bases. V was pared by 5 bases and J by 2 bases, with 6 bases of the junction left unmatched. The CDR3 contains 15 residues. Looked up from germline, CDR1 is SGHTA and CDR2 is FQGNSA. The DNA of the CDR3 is TGTGCCAGCAGCCCAGTAGGGACAGCTGGAAACACCATATATTTT. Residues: CASSPVGTAGNTIYF.

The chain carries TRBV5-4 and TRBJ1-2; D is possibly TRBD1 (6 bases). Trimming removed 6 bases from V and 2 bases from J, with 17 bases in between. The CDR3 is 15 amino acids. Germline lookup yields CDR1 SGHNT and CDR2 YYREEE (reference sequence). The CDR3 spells CASKFRGNINYGYTF. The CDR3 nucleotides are TGTGCCAGCAAATTCAGGGGTAATATAAACTATGGCTACACCTTC.

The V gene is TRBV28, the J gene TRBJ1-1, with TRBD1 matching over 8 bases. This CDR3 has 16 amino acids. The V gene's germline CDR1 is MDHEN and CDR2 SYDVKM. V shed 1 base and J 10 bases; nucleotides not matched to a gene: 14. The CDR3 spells CASSLFPGQGGGSAFF. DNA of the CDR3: TGTGCCAGCAGTTTATTTCCCGGACAGGGTGGTGGTTCAGCTTTCTTT.

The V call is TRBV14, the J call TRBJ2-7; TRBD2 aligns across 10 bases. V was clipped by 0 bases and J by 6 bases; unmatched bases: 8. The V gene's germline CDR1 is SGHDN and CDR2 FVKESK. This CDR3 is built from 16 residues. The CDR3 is CASSQDGASGSVEQYF. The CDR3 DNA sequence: TGTGCCAGCAGCCAAGATGGTGCTAGCGGGAGTGTCGAGCAGTACTTC. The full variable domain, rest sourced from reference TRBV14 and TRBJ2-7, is EAGVTQFPSHSVIEKGQTVTLRCDPISGHDNLYWYRRVMGKEIKFLLHFVKESKQDESGMPNNRFLAERTGGTYSTLKVQPAELEDSGVYFCASSQDGASGSVEQYFGPGTRLTVT.

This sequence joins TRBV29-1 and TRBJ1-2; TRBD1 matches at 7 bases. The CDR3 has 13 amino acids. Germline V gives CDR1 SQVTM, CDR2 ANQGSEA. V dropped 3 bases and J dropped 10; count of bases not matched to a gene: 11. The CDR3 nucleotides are TGCAGCGTTGACCGCTCACAGGGGACCGTCTACACCTTC. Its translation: CSVDRSQGTVYTF.

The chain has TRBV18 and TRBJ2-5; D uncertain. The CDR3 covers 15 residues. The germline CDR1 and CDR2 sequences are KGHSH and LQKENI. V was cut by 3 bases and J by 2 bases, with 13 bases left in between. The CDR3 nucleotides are TGTGCCAGCTCACCCAACGCGGTCGAGCAAGAGACCCAGTACTTC. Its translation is CASSPNAVEQETQYF.

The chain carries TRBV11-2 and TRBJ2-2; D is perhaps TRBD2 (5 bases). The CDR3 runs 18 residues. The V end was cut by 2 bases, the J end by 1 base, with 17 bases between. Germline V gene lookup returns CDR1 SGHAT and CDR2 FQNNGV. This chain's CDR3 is CASSLSYPGGMNTGELFF. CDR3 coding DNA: TGTGCCAGCAGCTTAAGTTACCCCGGAGGAATGAACACCGGGGAGCTGTTTTTT. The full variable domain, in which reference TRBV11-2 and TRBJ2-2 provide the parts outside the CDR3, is EAGVAQSPRYKIIEKRQSVAFWCNPISGHATLYWYQQILGQGPKLLIQFQNNGVVDDSQLPKDRFSAERLKGVDSTLKIQPAKLEDSAVYLCASSLSYPGGMNTGELFFGEGSRLTVL.

CDR3 coding DNA: TGTGCCAGCAGCCAAGCGTATGAGCAGTTCTTC. This translates into CASSQAYEQFF. V is TRBV4-2 and J is TRBJ2-1; D unclear. The ends were cut back, 1 base at V and 8 bases at J, with 3 bases in the middle. The CDR3 totals 11 residues. The germline V gene encodes CDR1 LGHNA and CDR2 YNFKEQ.

The CDR3 nucleotides are TGTGCCAGCAGCTTAGTAGGGTACAGGGACTATGGCTACACCTTC. Translated: CASSLVGYRDYGYTF. This chain joins TRBV13 and TRBJ1-2, with D possibly matching TRBD1 (6 bases). This CDR3 comprises 15 residues. With 1 base removed from V and 3 bases from J, the gap between germline ends came to 12 bases. CDR1 PRHDT and CDR2 FYEKMQ come from the germline V gene (reference sequence).

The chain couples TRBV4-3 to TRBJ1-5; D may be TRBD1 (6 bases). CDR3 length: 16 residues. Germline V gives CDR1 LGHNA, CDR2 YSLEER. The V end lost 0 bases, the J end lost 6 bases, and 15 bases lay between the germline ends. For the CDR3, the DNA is TGCGCCAGCAGCCAAGATCTGGGGGCGGTGGTTCAGCCCCAGCATTTT. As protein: CASSQDLGAVVQPQHF.

The CDR3 is CASSQSTSGRQYGELFF. The DNA of the CDR3 is TGCGCCAGCAGCCAGTCTACTAGCGGGAGACAGTACGGGGAGCTGTTTTTT. The chain uses TRBV4-3 and TRBJ2-2; 11 bases agree with TRBD2. Unmatched junction bases numbered 10, after V lost 3 bases and J lost 7 bases. The CDR3 covers 17 residues. Germline V gives CDR1 LGHNA, CDR2 YSLEER.

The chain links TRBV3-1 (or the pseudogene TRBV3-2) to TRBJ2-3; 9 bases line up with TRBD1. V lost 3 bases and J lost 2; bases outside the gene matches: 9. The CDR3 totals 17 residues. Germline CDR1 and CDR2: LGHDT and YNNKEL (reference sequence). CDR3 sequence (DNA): TGTGCCAGCAGCCAGGATCCGGGACAGGGAATCACAGATACGCAGTATTTT. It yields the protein CASSQDPGQGITDTQYF.

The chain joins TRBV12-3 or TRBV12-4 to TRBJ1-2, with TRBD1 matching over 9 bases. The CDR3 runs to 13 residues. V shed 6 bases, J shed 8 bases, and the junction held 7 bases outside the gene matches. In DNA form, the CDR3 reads TGTGCCAGCAGCCCCAGGACAGGGGAGGGCTACACCTTC. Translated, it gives CASSPRTGEGYTF.

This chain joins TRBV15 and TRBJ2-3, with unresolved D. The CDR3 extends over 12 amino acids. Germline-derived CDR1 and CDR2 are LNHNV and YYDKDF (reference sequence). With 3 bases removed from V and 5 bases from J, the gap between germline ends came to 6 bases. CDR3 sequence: CATSSARDTQYF. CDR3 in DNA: TGTGCCACCAGCAGCGCGCGAGATACGCAGTATTTT.

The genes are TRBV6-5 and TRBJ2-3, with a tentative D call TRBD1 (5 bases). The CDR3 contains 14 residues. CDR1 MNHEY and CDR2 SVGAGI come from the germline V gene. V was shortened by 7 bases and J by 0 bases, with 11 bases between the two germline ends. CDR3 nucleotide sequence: TGTGCCAGCAAACAGGTGGTGAGCACAGATACGCAGTATTTT. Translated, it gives CASKQVVSTDTQYF.

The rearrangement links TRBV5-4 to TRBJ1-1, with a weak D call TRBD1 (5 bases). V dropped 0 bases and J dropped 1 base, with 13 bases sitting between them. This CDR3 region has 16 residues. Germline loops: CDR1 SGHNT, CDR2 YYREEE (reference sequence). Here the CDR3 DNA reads TGTGCCAGCAGCTTGGAAGGAGGGACGTCGAACACTGAAGCTTTCTTT. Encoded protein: CASSLEGGTSNTEAFF.

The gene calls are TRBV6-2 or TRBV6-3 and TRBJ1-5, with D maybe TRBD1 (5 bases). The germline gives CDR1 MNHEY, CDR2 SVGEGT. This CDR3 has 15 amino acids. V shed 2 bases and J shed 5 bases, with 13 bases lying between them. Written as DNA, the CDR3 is TGTGCCAGCAGTTACCCGGGGACTGCAGATCAGCCCCAGCATTTT. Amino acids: CASSYPGTADQPQHF.

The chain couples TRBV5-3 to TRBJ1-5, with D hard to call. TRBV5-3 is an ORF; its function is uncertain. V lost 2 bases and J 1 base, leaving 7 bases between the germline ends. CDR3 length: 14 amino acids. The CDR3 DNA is TGTGCCAGAAGCTTCCGCCTAAGCAATCAGCCCCAGCATTTT. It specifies CARSFRLSNQPQHF.

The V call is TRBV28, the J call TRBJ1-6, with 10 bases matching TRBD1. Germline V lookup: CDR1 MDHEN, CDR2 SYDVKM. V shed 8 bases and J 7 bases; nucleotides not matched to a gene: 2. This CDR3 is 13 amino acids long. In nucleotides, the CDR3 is TGTGCCAGCGGGGGACAGGGGAATTCACCCCTCCACTTT. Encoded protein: CASGGQGNSPLHF.